Listed below are T cell receptor beta chains from one sample, sequenced in a study of control samples from healthy donors and cancer patients. TCRdb keeps only in-frame clones here, not all; method: immunoSEQ multiplex PCR. The sample yields about 150,000 clones, 93% seen once. Sample: blood. Receptors were obtained from a man aged 50 to 59 in good health. Both conserved end residues are part of each CDR3. A D gene is named only where the DNA matches it firmly. Size is omitted from some rows. Given values are once, few, many or a class for expanded clones.

clone size: -; J gene: TRBJ2-7; V gene: TRBV27; D gene: -; CDR3 protein: CASSGWKGGEQYF; CDR3 DNA: TGTGCCAGCAGTGGATGGAAAGGGGGCGAGCAGTACTTC
clone size: once; J gene: TRBJ2-3; V gene: TRBV18; D gene: -; CDR3 protein: CASSPNTDTQYF; CDR3 DNA: TGTGCCAGCTCACCAAACACAGATACGCAGTATTTT
clone size: -; J gene: TRBJ1-1; V gene: TRBV3-1/TRBV3-2; D gene: -; CDR3 protein: CASSQVGGATEAFF; CDR3 DNA: TGTGCCAGCAGCCAAGTCGGGGGGGCCACTGAAGCTTTCTTT
clone size: -; J gene: TRBJ2-2; V gene: TRBV7-2; D gene: -; CDR3 protein: CASSFLRTTNTGELFF; CDR3 DNA: TGTGCCAGCAGCTTTCTCAGGACAACCAACACCGGGGAGCTGTTTTTT
clone size: few; J gene: TRBJ2-1; V gene: TRBV3-1/TRBV3-2; D gene: -; CDR3 protein: CASSQGKAAYNEQFF; CDR3 DNA: TGTGCCAGCAGCCAAGGTAAGGCAGCCTACAATGAGCAGTTCTTC
clone size: -; J gene: TRBJ2-1; V gene: TRBV18; D gene: -; CDR3 protein: CASSPPRLETDEQFF; CDR3 DNA: TGTGCCAGCTCACCACCGAGACTAGAGACGGATGAGCAGTTCTTC
clone size: -; J gene: TRBJ2-7; V gene: TRBV5-1; D gene: -; CDR3 protein: CASSPQAGHYEQYF; CDR3 DNA: TGCGCCAGCAGCCCCCAAGCGGGCCACTACGAGCAGTACTTC
clone size: -; J gene: TRBJ2-3; V gene: TRBV10-1; D gene: TRBD2; CDR3 protein: CASSESRLADTDTQYF; CDR3 DNA: TGCGCCAGCAGTGAGTCAAGACTAGCGGACACAGATACGCAGTATTTT
clone size: -; J gene: TRBJ2-7; V gene: TRBV5-8; D gene: -; CDR3 protein: CASSYSIGSSYEQYF; CDR3 DNA: TGTGCCAGCAGCTACTCGATTGGGAGCTCCTACGAGCAGTACTTC
clone size: -; J gene: TRBJ2-5; V gene: TRBV2; D gene: -; CDR3 protein: CASSEAALLTQYF; CDR3 DNA: TGTGCCAGCAGTGAAGCGGCGCTGTTGACCCAGTACTTC
clone size: -; J gene: TRBJ2-3; V gene: TRBV11-2; D gene: -; CDR3 protein: CASSHRGTDTQYF; CDR3 DNA: TGTGCCAGCAGCCACCGGGGGACAGATACGCAGTATTTT
clone size: -; J gene: TRBJ2-7; V gene: TRBV5-4; D gene: -; CDR3 protein: CASSLGLAGAEQYF; CDR3 DNA: TGTGCCAGCAGCTTGGGATTGGCCGGGGCCGAGCAGTACTTC
clone size: -; J gene: TRBJ2-3; V gene: TRBV5-4; D gene: TRBD2; CDR3 protein: CASSLDLAGGGDTQYF; CDR3 DNA: TGTGCCAGCAGCTTGGACCTAGCGGGAGGAGGGGATACGCAGTATTTT
clone size: -; J gene: TRBJ1-2; V gene: TRBV18; D gene: -; CDR3 protein: CASSPIEDGYGYTF; CDR3 DNA: TGTGCCAGCTCACCTATAGAGGACGGATATGGCTACACCTTC
clone size: few; J gene: TRBJ1-5; V gene: TRBV6-5; D gene: -; CDR3 protein: CASSSQQSQPQHF; CDR3 DNA: TGTGCCAGCAGCTCCCAGCAGTCCCAGCCCCAGCATTTT
clone size: -; J gene: TRBJ2-1; V gene: TRBV28; D gene: -; CDR3 protein: CASSITKGEQFF; CDR3 DNA: TGTGCCAGCAGCATAACGAAGGGTGAGCAGTTCTTC
clone size: -; J gene: TRBJ2-4; V gene: TRBV28; D gene: -; CDR3 protein: CASTLRGRLAKNIQYF; CDR3 DNA: TGTGCCAGCACTCTCCGGGGTAGGCTAGCCAAAAACATTCAGTACTTC
clone size: once; J gene: TRBJ2-7; V gene: TRBV7-2; D gene: -; CDR3 protein: CASSLAPEGEQYF; CDR3 DNA: TGTGCCAGCAGCTTAGCTCCTGAGGGCGAGCAGTACTTC
clone size: -; J gene: TRBJ2-7; V gene: TRBV14; D gene: TRBD2; CDR3 protein: CASSQRLAGREQYF; CDR3 DNA: TGTGCCAGCAGCCAACGGCTAGCGGGACGGGAGCAGTACTTC
clone size: once; J gene: TRBJ2-2; V gene: TRBV10-3; D gene: TRBD1; CDR3 protein: CAISAGQYTGELFF; CDR3 DNA: TGTGCCATCAGTGCGGGACAGTACACCGGGGAGCTGTTTTTT
clone size: -; J gene: TRBJ2-1; V gene: TRBV4-1; D gene: -; CDR3 protein: CASSQQGTTYNEQFF; CDR3 DNA: TGCGCCAGCAGCCAACAGGGGACAACCTACAATGAGCAGTTCTTC
clone size: -; J gene: TRBJ2-1; V gene: TRBV24-1; D gene: TRBD1; CDR3 protein: CATRSDRGSVNEQFF; CDR3 DNA: TGTGCCACCAGATCGGACAGGGGATCGGTAAATGAGCAGTTCTTC
clone size: -; J gene: TRBJ2-7; V gene: TRBV5-1; D gene: -; CDR3 protein: CASSSGYEQYF; CDR3 DNA: TGCGCCAGCAGCTCCGGCTACGAGCAGTACTTC